Included here is one TCR beta chain sequence, with context. Its antigen is not identified. The record originates from a study of blood T cells in healthy people across ages. Study context: Template switching recovered approximately one barcoded beta molecule for every two T cells.

Study-level results: Long-lived donors had more naive CD4+ cells and higher diversity than aged donors.

A minimum of 7 million PBMCs was isolated per sample. A sample-barcoded 5' primer and a J-beta primer mix were used in a second PCR of roughly 7 to 11 cycles. All samples gave at least 2.5 million CDR3-containing paired-end reads. TCRdb redid the calling of the 5' RACE reads with MiXCR, one entry per CDR3 protein. In the table there are hundreds of thousands of distinct CDR3 sequences, around 43% of which are singletons. The CDR3 extends over 15 amino acids. Trimming removed 1 base at V and 2 bases at J, with 15 bases between. Germline V gives CDR1 DFQATT, CDR2 SNEGSKA (reference sequence). This clonotype was obtained from an elderly man in good health. This chain connects TRBV20-1 to TRBJ2-7; D perhaps matches TRBD2 (7 bases). The source material was blood. In DNA, the CDR3 is TGCAGTGCTAGAGTAAATGCGGGGGCGGCCTACGAGCAGTACTTC. It yields the protein CSARVNAGAAYEQYF.